Reported below is one TCR beta chain. The antigen remains unidentified. Time point defined: newly diagnosed GD, antithyroid drugs for less than 3 months. Researchers made the TCR library from RNA that was extracted from PBMCs. In building TCR beta libraries, iRepertoire HTBI primers were used together with Arm-PCR of CDR3 regions. Each CDR3 protein gets one entry after TCRdb re-called the multiplex PCR reads with MiXCR. The sample lists about 560,000 distinct CDR3 sequences, around 16% seen once, with around 12% in the top ten. This sample was taken from a study of regulatory T cells in long-lasting Graves disease. Study-wide results and limits: TRBV28, TRBJ1-2 and TRBJ2-5 emerged as the favored segments in persistent disease.

V was pared by 5 bases and J by 6 bases, with 10 bases of the junction left unmatched. The CDR3 contains 14 residues. Per germline, CDR1 DFQATT and CDR2 SNEGSKA (reference sequence). These same records also appear under a second study, on T cells in Graves' hyperthyroidism and ophthalmopathy. From that report: The study enrolled patients aged 18 to 65 with newly diagnosed hyperthyroidism of under 2 months' duration. The HTBI primer set was used in a first-round RT-PCR of the TCR CDR3.

The gene calls are TRBV20-1 and TRBJ2-1, with 7 bases aligning to TRBD2. This sequence was found in a man younger than 35 with Graves disease. The material sequenced was peripheral blood mononuclear cells (PBMCs), taken at new diagnosis, from a patient treated with antithyroid drugs. This CDR3 is CSARDGGGANEQFF. The CDR3 DNA follows: TGCAGTGCTCGGGATGGGGGAGGGGCCAATGAGCAGTTCTTC.